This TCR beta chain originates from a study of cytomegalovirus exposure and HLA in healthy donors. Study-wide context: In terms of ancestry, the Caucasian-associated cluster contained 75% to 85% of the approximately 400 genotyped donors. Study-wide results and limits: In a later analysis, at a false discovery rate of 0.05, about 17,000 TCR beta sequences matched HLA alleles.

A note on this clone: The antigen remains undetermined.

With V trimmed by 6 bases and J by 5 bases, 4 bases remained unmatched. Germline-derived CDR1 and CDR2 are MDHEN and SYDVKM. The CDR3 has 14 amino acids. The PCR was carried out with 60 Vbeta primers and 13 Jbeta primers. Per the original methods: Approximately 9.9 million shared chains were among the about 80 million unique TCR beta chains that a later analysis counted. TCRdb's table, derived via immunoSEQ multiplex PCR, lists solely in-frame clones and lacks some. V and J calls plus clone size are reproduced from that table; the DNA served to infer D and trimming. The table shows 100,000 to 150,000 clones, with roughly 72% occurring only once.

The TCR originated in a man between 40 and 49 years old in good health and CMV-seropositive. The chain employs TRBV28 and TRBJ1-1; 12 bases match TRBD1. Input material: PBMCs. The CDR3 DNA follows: TGTGCCAGCAGGGGACAGGGGGCAAGAACTGAAGCTTTCTTT. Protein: CASRGQGARTEAFF.